The 27 T cell receptor beta chains reported below all come from one sample, sequenced in a study of shared clonotypes between healthy human individuals. Profiling relied on immunoSEQ multiplex PCR, and the TCRdb table lists in-frame clones only, not all of them. The sample carries 2 million to 2.5 million clones, approximately 94% recorded once. The sample was naive CD4+ T cells sorted from blood. As for subset: CD45RA+ positively selected. These receptors all stem from a man between 18 and 35 years old in good health.

V and J are TRBV4-3 and TRBJ2-3, with unresolved D. Germline V gives CDR1 LGHNA, CDR2 YSLEER. Trimming left V 0 bases short and J 1 base short, with 8 bases between. This CDR3 spans 15 amino acids. CDR3 DNA: TGCGCCAGCAGCCAAGATATACTCCGCACAGATACGCAGTATTTT. Protein product: CASSQDILRTDTQYF.

J is TRBJ2-7 and V is TRBV28; 9 nucleotides align to TRBD1. V lost 6 bases and J lost 1; bases outside the gene matches: 7. The CDR3 is 15 residues long. Looked up from germline, CDR1 is MDHEN and CDR2 is SYDVKM. In DNA form, the CDR3 reads TGTGCCAGCAGGGGGTTGGGACAGGGATCCTACGAGCAGTACTTC. This gives the protein CASRGLGQGSYEQYF.

The V call is TRBV6-5, the J call TRBJ2-7; the D call may be TRBD1 or TRBD2 (5 bases each). Germline values: CDR1 MNHEY, CDR2 SVGAGI. V lost 6 bases, J lost 6 bases, and 21 bases lay in between. This CDR3 is built from 15 residues. The CDR3: CASRSGTVGSSEQYF. The DNA for the CDR3 is TGTGCCAGCAGATCCGGGACGGTGGGTTCGTCCGAGCAGTACTTC.

This clone showed up just once. Here the CDR3 reads CASSLVVGIQETQYF. In DNA, the CDR3 is TGTGCCAGCAGCTTAGTGGTTGGAATCCAAGAGACCCAGTACTTC. The rearrangement joins TRBV7-2 to TRBJ2-5; D is uncertain. Germline CDR1 SGHTA, CDR2 FQGNSA. V was pared by 1 base and J by 1 base, with 10 bases between. The CDR3 runs 15 residues.

V and J are TRBV2 and TRBJ2-7; the D gene is possibly TRBD1 (5 bases). CDR3 length: 13 residues. The germline V and J ends were trimmed by 3 bases and 6 bases, with 12 bases remaining between them. Germline assignment: CDR1 SNHLY and CDR2 FYNNEI. CDR3: CASSEIARVEQYF. CDR3 in DNA: TGTGCCAGCAGTGAGATTGCCAGGGTCGAGCAGTACTTC.

As for this clone: The identical CDR3 is also encoded by other nucleotide sequences in the sample. The chain links TRBV5-1 to TRBJ2-7; a possible D gene is TRBD2 (6 bases). This CDR3 comprises 15 residues. In germline, CDR1 is SGHRS, CDR2 YFSETQ. V lost 0 bases, J lost 1 base, and 11 bases lay in between. DNA for the CDR3: TGCGCCAGCAGCTTGGAGGGAGGAGGGTCCTACGAGCAGTACTTC. Translated: CASSLEGGGSYEQYF.

With regard to this clone: The same CDR3 is also encoded by other DNA sequences in this sample. V is TRBV5-1 and J is TRBJ1-1, with 8 bases aligning to TRBD1. The V gene end was trimmed by 4 bases and the J gene end by 4 bases; junction bases not matched to a gene: 6. CDR1 is SGHRS and CDR2 is YFSETQ in the germline V gene. The CDR3 loop spans 14 amino acids. As DNA, the CDR3 is TGCGCCAGCAGCCCAAATACAGGGGGCACTGAAGCTTTCTTT. Encoded protein: CASSPNTGGTEAFF.

About this clone itself: Different DNA sequences within this sample yield the same CDR3. CDR3 coding DNA: TGTGCCAGCTCACCAAGCAGCTCCTACGAGCAGTACTTC. Protein product: CASSPSSSYEQYF. This chain connects TRBV18 to TRBJ2-7, with no clear D. Trimming removed 2 bases at V and 0 bases at J, with 5 bases between. Germline loops: CDR1 KGHSH, CDR2 LQKENI. The CDR3 is made up of 13 amino acids.

DNA of the CDR3: TGTGCCAGTAGTATGTTACAGGGGGCCTACGAGCAGTACTTC. It is translated as CASSMLQGAYEQYF. This chain links TRBV19 with TRBJ2-7; 8 bases agree with TRBD1. Germline trimming cut 3 bases from V and 2 bases from J; bases unmatched to any gene: 3. The CDR3 length is 14 residues. The germline gives CDR1 LNHDA, CDR2 SQIVND (reference sequence).

The chain joins TRBV7-2 to TRBJ2-7, with TRBD1 identical over 9 bases. The CDR3 extends over 16 amino acids. CDR1 is SGHTA, CDR2 FQGNSA, per germline. Trimming cost V 0 bases and J 4 bases; bases outside gene matches: 7. The CDR3 sequence: CASSLAPTGGAYEQYF. CDR3 nucleotide sequence: TGTGCCAGCAGCTTAGCCCCCACAGGGGGCGCATACGAGCAGTACTTC.

The J gene is TRBJ2-2, the V gene TRBV7-9; 12 bases are a match to TRBD2. The J segment lost 5 bases and the V segment lost 3 bases, leaving 4 bases of the junction unmatched. Germline values: CDR1 SEHNR, CDR2 FQNEAQ (reference sequence). This CDR3 region has 16 residues. CDR3 protein: CASSFGLAGLTGELFF. In nucleotides, the CDR3 is TGTGCCAGCAGCTTCGGACTAGCGGGACTAACCGGGGAGCTGTTTTTT.

The chain links TRBV28 to TRBJ1-4; tentatively, D is TRBD1 (5 bases). V was cut by 3 bases and J by 8 bases, with 13 bases left in between. The CDR3 length is 14 residues. Germline V gene data show CDR1 as MDHEN and CDR2 as SYDVKM. CDR3: CASSFPGTGEKLFF. In DNA form, the CDR3 reads TGTGCCAGCAGTTTCCCCGGGACCGGGGAAAAACTGTTTTTT.

The gene calls are TRBV6-1 and TRBJ2-3, with 8 bases matching TRBD2. Trimming cost V 2 bases and J 6 bases; bases outside gene matches: 10. Looked up from germline, CDR1 is MNHNS and CDR2 is SASEGT. The CDR3 is made up of 16 amino acids. The CDR3 protein is CASSESSGRATDTQYF. CDR3 in DNA: TGTGCCAGCAGTGAATCGTCCGGGAGGGCCACCGATACGCAGTATTTT.

The chain carries TRBV7-2 and TRBJ2-3; D is ambiguous. Looked up from germline, CDR1 is SGHTA and CDR2 is FQGNSA. This CDR3 has 14 residues. The V gene lost 3 bases and the J gene lost 4 bases, with 11 bases spanning the gap. The CDR3 sequence is CASSFSRTADTQYF. The DNA for the CDR3 is TGTGCCAGCAGCTTCAGTAGGACCGCAGATACGCAGTATTTT.

The rearrangement uses TRBV15 and TRBJ1-6; D gene unclear. Looked up from germline, CDR1 is LNHNV and CDR2 is YYDKDF (reference sequence). V was trimmed by 0 bases and J by 10 bases, leaving 4 bases between them. CDR3 length: 12 amino acids. The CDR3 DNA reads TGTGCCACCAGCAGAGACATATCACCCCTCCACTTT. It specifies CATSRDISPLHF.

The chain combines TRBV18 with TRBJ1-2; D unresolved. The germline V gene has CDR1 KGHSH and CDR2 LQKENI. The CDR3 is 16 amino acids. The V and J ends lost 1 base and 0 bases respectively, with 12 bases between them. The CDR3 spells CASSPLQDGANYGYTF. The CDR3 region has the DNA TGTGCCAGCTCACCACTCCAGGACGGCGCTAACTATGGCTACACCTTC.

J is TRBJ2-5 and V is TRBV14; unclear D gene. The V end lost 4 bases, the J end lost 0 bases, and 3 bases lay between the germline ends. This CDR3 spans 12 amino acids. Germline V gives CDR1 SGHDN, CDR2 FVKESK. The CDR3 bases are TGTGCCAGCAGCCCCTACCAAGAGACCCAGTACTTC. Translated: CASSPYQETQYF.

This clone was seen only once. V is TRBV5-1 and J is TRBJ2-7; 13 bases agree with TRBD2. Germline lookup yields CDR1 SGHRS and CDR2 YFSETQ. This CDR3 comprises 15 residues. V shed 4 bases, J shed 6 bases, and the junction held 7 bases outside the gene matches. CDR3 DNA: TGCGCCAGCAGCGAACTAGCGGGGGGGCCAAGCGAGCAGTACTTC. Translating gives CASSELAGGPSEQYF.

The rearrangement joins TRBV14 to TRBJ2-7, with TRBD2 matching 8 bases. This CDR3 comprises 16 residues. Germline CDR1 and CDR2: SGHDN and FVKESK. V trimming: 4 bases; J trimming: 5 bases; junction bases outside the gene matches: 13. DNA for the CDR3: TGTGCCAGCAGCCCTATCGGAGCGGGAGCTATTCACGAGCAGTACTTC. Protein product: CASSPIGAGAIHEQYF.

The CDR3 DNA is TGTGCCATCAGTGACGGGGGAAGCCAAGAGACCCAGTACTTC. Protein sequence: CAISDGGSQETQYF. The chain employs TRBV10-3 and TRBJ2-5, with a weak D call TRBD2 (6 bases). Per the germline V gene, CDR1 is ENHRY and CDR2 is SYGVKD. The CDR3 has 14 amino acids. Trimming left V 3 bases short and J 1 base short, with 9 bases between.

This chain joins TRBV6-1 and TRBJ1-3; unclear D gene. Germline CDR1 MNHNS, CDR2 SASEGT. Trimming left V 4 bases short and J 4 bases short, with 5 bases between. This CDR3 is built from 12 residues. The chain's CDR3 is CASSAGGNTIYF. The CDR3 DNA reads as TGTGCCAGCAGTGCGGGGGGAAACACCATATATTTT.

The chain links TRBV2 to TRBJ2-7, with 8 bases matching TRBD2. Germline V gene lookup returns CDR1 SNHLY and CDR2 FYNNEI. The CDR3 is made up of 13 amino acids. Trimming cost V 6 bases and J 2 bases; bases outside gene matches: 3. The CDR3, as DNA: TGTGCCAGCAGGCGGGAGGCAACCTACGAGCAGTACTTC. Amino acid sequence: CASRREATYEQYF.

J is TRBJ2-5 and V is TRBV2, with D possibly being TRBD2 (6 bases). Trimming took 10 bases from V and 0 from J, leaving 15 bases between them. The CDR3 extends over 14 amino acids. Looked up from germline, CDR1 is SNHLY and CDR2 is FYNNEI. In DNA form, the CDR3 reads TGTGCCACCAACCCGGGAGAGCACCAAGAGACCCAGTACTTC. This encodes CATNPGEHQETQYF.

The chain uses TRBV7-2 and TRBJ2-7, with TRBD1 matching 7 bases. CDR3 size: 14 residues. The V segment lost 5 bases and the J segment 3 bases; nucleotides outside the gene matches: 7. Germline CDR1 reads SGHTA; CDR2 reads FQGNSA. The CDR3 DNA reads TGTGCCAGCAGCCCTTCTCCAGGGGGCTACGAGCAGTACTTC. Translation: CASSPSPGGYEQYF.

In DNA form, the CDR3 reads TGCGCCAGCAGCCCTTATTACTTGGACAGGATTAATGATGGCTACACCTTC. Translating gives CASSPYYLDRINDGYTF. The chain carries TRBV4-3 and TRBJ1-2; 7 bases agree with TRBD1. CDR1 is LGHNA and CDR2 is YSLEER in the germline V gene. This CDR3 is 17 amino acids long. Trimming removed 4 bases from V and 6 bases from J; junction bases left unmatched: 17.

V usage is TRBV27 and J usage is TRBJ1-1; a weak D match, TRBD1 (6 bases). This CDR3 contains 16 residues. Trimming stripped 5 bases from V and 0 bases from J, with 16 bases between. CDR1 and CDR2 (germline): MNHEY, SMNVEV (reference sequence). CDR3: CASSLLGGAVNTEAFF. The CDR3 DNA is TGTGCCAGCAGTCTCTTGGGGGGCGCGGTGAACACTGAAGCTTTCTTT.

The chain joins TRBV10-3 to TRBJ1-1, with unresolved D. V lost 5 bases and J lost 0, with 16 bases in between. This CDR3 is 16 amino acids long. The germline V gene encodes CDR1 ENHRY and CDR2 SYGVKD. CDR3 in amino acids: CAISTSSKGMNTEAFF. The CDR3, as DNA: TGTGCCATCAGTACCTCCAGCAAAGGCATGAACACTGAAGCTTTCTTT.